This T cell receptor beta chain was retrieved from a study of blood T cell repertoires in COVID-19. CDR1 SEHNR and CDR2 FQNEAQ come from the germline V gene (reference sequence). The CDR3 runs to 16 residues. V dropped 7 bases and J dropped 5; count of bases not matched to a gene: 10. Method: immunoSEQ multiplex PCR; TCRdb's copy keeps in-frame clones and lacks some. The sample has about 91,000 clones; around 75% are singletons. Sequencing was carried out using peripheral blood. The clonotype originates from a man in his 70s with acute or convalescent COVID-19. The chain is built from TRBV7-9 and TRBJ1-6; 8 bases fit TRBD1. CDR3 sequence: CASNHLTGANNSPLHF. CDR3 DNA: TGTGCCAGCAACCACTTGACAGGGGCGAATAATTCACCCCTCCACTTT. The variable domain in full, with the rest retrieved from reference TRBV7-9 and TRBJ1-6, is DTGVSQNPRHKITKRGQNVTFRCDPISEHNRLYWYRQTLGQGPEFLTYFQNEAQLEKSRLLSDRFSAERPKGSFSTLEIQRTEQGDSAMYLCASNHLTGANNSPLHFGNGTRLTVT.